This paragraph reports one TCR beta chain. V lost 4 bases to trimming and J lost 6 bases; unmatched junction nucleotides: 13. The CDR3 runs to 15 residues. The germline V gene encodes CDR1 SGHNT and CDR2 YYREEE (reference sequence). The entry originates in a study of technical replicates of blood from four donors. Profiled with immunoSEQ multiplex PCR; TCRdb holds only in-frame clones, not every one. The sample includes 65,000 to 95,000 clones, approximately 97% of them seen just once. V gene TRBV5-4 combines with J gene TRBJ2-7, with 7 nucleotides matching TRBD1. The sample consisted of T cells isolated from PBMCs. The receptor was isolated from a human donor in good health. CDR3 in amino acids: CASSRMTGTSPEQYF. The DNA for the CDR3 is TGTGCCAGCAGCCGAATGACAGGGACCTCCCCCGAGCAGTACTTC.